The 30 T cell receptor beta chains in this list originate from one sample, sequenced in a study of T cell repertoires in cytomegalovirus infection (dated by TCRdb to about 2019). These reads were obtained on an Illumina HiSeq 1500. The public reads were reprocessed in TCRdb via fastp at Q25 and MiXCR, keeping in-frame beta chains. Each entry is one CDR3 protein sequence, shown with its most common DNA and genes. This sample has roughly 230,000 distinct CDR3 sequences in its table, and about a sixth of those were observed once. Roughly half of the sample is held by the ten biggest clonotypes. The material sequenced was CD8+ T cells from PBMCs. These receptors originate from a human donor in good health (CMV status not recorded). Some clones in this sample may be carry-over from other donors' samples.

V gene TRBV29-1 combines with J gene TRBJ2-7, with a tentative D call TRBD1 (5 bases). The ends were cut back, 7 bases at V and 7 bases at J, with 14 bases in the middle. CDR1 and CDR2 from the germline V gene are SQVTM and ANQGSEA. The CDR3 runs 11 residues. Here the CDR3 reads CSAETGEEQYF. The CDR3 DNA reads TGCAGCGCCGAAACAGGCGAAGAGCAGTACTTC.

The chain has TRBV29-1 and TRBJ1-2, with TRBD1 matching over 9 bases. CDR1 is SQVTM and CDR2 is ANQGSEA in the germline V gene. CDR3 size: 15 residues. Losses at the gene ends were 4 bases for V and 3 bases for J; bases not matched to a gene: 9. The CDR3 coding sequence is TGCAGCGTTGGCCCGGGACAGGGCATTTACTATGGCTACACCTTC. It encodes CSVGPGQGIYYGYTF.

This clonotype was detected many times. The J gene is TRBJ2-3, the V gene TRBV7-9, with 7 nucleotides matching TRBD2. The CDR3 loop spans 16 amino acids. V was pared by 1 base and J by 2 bases, with 6 bases of the junction left unmatched. Germline CDR1 is SEHNR and CDR2 is FQNEAQ (reference sequence). This CDR3 is CASSLGFGGITDTQYF. CDR3 DNA: TGTGCCAGCAGCTTAGGTTTCGGGGGGATCACAGATACGCAGTATTTT.

This clonotype has at least ten counts. The chain has TRBV19 and TRBJ1-1; TRBD1 aligns across 7 bases. The CDR3 totals 16 residues. Germline values: CDR1 LNHDA, CDR2 SQIVND (reference sequence). Trimming at V came to 4 bases and at J to 0 bases, leaving 8 bases not matched to a gene. The CDR3 sequence is CASSKYRGPMNTEAFF. The CDR3 DNA reads TGTGCCAGTAGTAAATACAGGGGTCCCATGAACACTGAAGCTTTCTTT.

This clonotype was seen a handful of times. The J gene is TRBJ2-1, the V gene TRBV7-2, with TRBD2 matching over 7 bases. V shed 1 base, J shed 2 bases, and the junction held 5 bases outside the gene matches. The length of the CDR3 is 16 residues. In germline, CDR1 is SGHTA, CDR2 FQGNSA. The CDR3 DNA sequence: TGTGCCAGCAGCTTAGACGGGGGGACTCCCTACAATGAGCAGTTCTTC. The encoded protein is CASSLDGGTPYNEQFF.

This clonotype has a count of ten or more. The chain carries TRBV28 and TRBJ2-3; D perhaps matches TRBD2 (6 bases). Germline V lookup: CDR1 MDHEN, CDR2 SYDVKM. The length of the CDR3 is 16 residues. Trimming took 7 bases from V and 1 from J, leaving 18 bases between them. CDR3 residues: CASTPLSGTRTDTQYF. CDR3 bases: TGTGCCAGCACCCCTCTGTCCGGGACTCGCACAGATACGCAGTATTTT.

The rearrangement links TRBV29-1 to TRBJ2-5; maybe TRBD2 (6 bases). V was pared by 1 base and J by 2 bases, with 8 bases between. This CDR3 comprises 13 residues. Germline CDR1 is SQVTM and CDR2 is ANQGSEA. CDR3 nucleotide sequence: TGCAGCGTTGAAGGCGGGGATCAAGAGACCCAGTACTTC. Translation gives CSVEGGDQETQYF.

The V gene is TRBV12-3 or TRBV12-4, the J gene TRBJ2-6; 8 bases align to TRBD1. J lost 0 bases, V lost 3 bases, and 10 bases had no gene match. This CDR3 spans 19 amino acids. The CDR3 nucleotides are TGTGCCAGCAGTTTCATGTTTCGGACAGGGAACTCTGGGGCCAACGTCCTGACTTTC. This codes for CASSFMFRTGNSGANVLTF.

This clonotype showed up many times. The chain carries TRBV7-9 and TRBJ2-1; tentative D call: TRBD1 (5 bases). Germline V gives CDR1 SEHNR, CDR2 FQNEAQ (reference sequence). This CDR3 is 13 amino acids long. With 5 bases removed from V and 14 bases from J, the gap between germline ends came to 19 bases. Written as DNA, the CDR3 is TGTGCCAGCAGCGGACGCGTAGGGGATAGGGAGTTCTTC. This encodes CASSGRVGDREFF. Together with reference TRBV7-9 and TRBJ2-1, the CDR3 gives the full variable domain: DTGVSQNPRHKITKRGQNVTFRCDPISEHNRLYWYRQTLGQGPEFLTYFQNEAQLEKSRLLSDRFSAERPKGSFSTLEIQRTEQGDSAMYLCASSGRVGDREFFGPGTRLTVL.

This clonotype turned up a few times. The chain joins TRBV5-1 to TRBJ2-3; the D gene is possibly TRBD2 (5 bases). Trimming took off 5 bases at V and 1 base at J, with 5 bases between the two ends. CDR1 SGHRS and CDR2 YFSETQ come from the germline V gene. There are 12 residues in the CDR3. DNA of the CDR3: TGCGCCAGCAGGAGGGGCACAGATACGCAGTATTTT. It codes for CASRRGTDTQYF.

Ten or more counts support this clonotype. The chain employs TRBV7-2 and TRBJ2-1, with D uncertain. Germline CDR1 SGHTA, CDR2 FQGNSA. The CDR3 contains 12 residues. V lost 5 bases and J 7 bases, leaving 9 bases between the germline ends. The CDR3 coding sequence is TGTGCCAGCAGCCCGGTTGGGAATGAGCAGTTCTTC. This sequence encodes CASSPVGNEQFF.

This clonotype was seen repeatedly, ten times or more. The chain is built from TRBV7-6 and TRBJ2-4, with 13 nucleotides matching TRBD2. The germline gives CDR1 SGHVS, CDR2 FNYEAQ. This CDR3 region has 16 residues. The V gene end was trimmed by 5 bases and the J gene end by 7 bases; junction bases not matched to a gene: 8. The CDR3 loop is CASSVTSGGAWNIQYF. In DNA form, the CDR3 reads TGTGCCAGCAGCGTTACTAGCGGGGGGGCCTGGAACATTCAGTACTTC.

This clonotype was seen a handful of times. This chain uses TRBV6-6 with TRBJ2-3; no clear D gene. The V gene's germline CDR1 is MNHNY and CDR2 SVGAGI (reference sequence). V was shortened by 5 bases and J by 0 bases, with 9 bases between the two germline ends. This CDR3 comprises 14 residues. CDR3 residues: CASSLLSSTDTQYF. The CDR3 DNA follows: TGTGCCAGCAGTCTACTATCTAGCACAGATACGCAGTATTTT.

This clonotype was seen many times. This sequence joins TRBV10-3 and TRBJ2-7; D not certain. CDR1 ENHRY and CDR2 SYGVKD come from the germline V gene. V was cut by 6 bases and J by 5 bases, with 20 bases left in between. The CDR3 extends over 15 amino acids. The CDR3 nucleotides are TGTGCCATCAGCCCCGGACCTAACTCCGTCGACGAGCAGTACTTC. Translating gives CAISPGPNSVDEQYF.

This clonotype has at least ten counts. The chain couples TRBV15 to TRBJ2-3; TRBD1 agrees at 8 bases. The CDR3 length is 15 residues. Germline V gene lookup returns CDR1 LNHNV and CDR2 YYDKDF (reference sequence). With 6 bases clipped from V and 2 bases from J, the junction kept 7 bases outside the gene matches. CDR3 in DNA: TGTGCCACCAGGTCGACAGGGGAAGCCACAGATACGCAGTATTTT. It translates to CATRSTGEATDTQYF.

This sequence joins TRBV20-1 and TRBJ1-4; D might be TRBD1 (5 bases). The V end lost 0 bases, the J end lost 7 bases, and 15 bases lay between the germline ends. There are 15 residues in the CDR3. CDR1 DFQATT and CDR2 SNEGSKA come from the germline V gene (reference sequence). The CDR3 DNA reads as TGCAGTGCTAGAGATCCGGGACGGTTTAGTGAAAAACTGTTTTTT. Translating gives CSARDPGRFSEKLFF.

This clonotype was observed a handful of times. The CDR3 here is CASNPTGAAYSNQPQHF. CDR3 DNA: TGTGCCAGCAACCCCACTGGGGCAGCGTATAGCAATCAGCCCCAGCATTTT. V and J are TRBV2 and TRBJ1-5; tentatively, D is TRBD1 (5 bases). Trimming left V 7 bases short and J 0 bases short, with 19 bases between. This CDR3 is 17 amino acids long. Looked up from germline, CDR1 is SNHLY and CDR2 is FYNNEI.

This chain uses TRBV7-9 with TRBJ1-2; D call uncertain. Germline lookup yields CDR1 SEHNR and CDR2 FQNEAQ (reference sequence). The CDR3 contains 14 residues. V lost 7 bases, J lost 8 bases, and 20 bases lay in between. The CDR3 protein is CASTTQPRRGGYTF. CDR3 sequence (DNA): TGTGCCAGCACCACCCAACCCCGACGAGGAGGCTACACCTTC.

This clonotype has ten or more counts. This CDR3 is CASSLVDVGREQYF. CDR3 nucleotide sequence: TGTGCCAGCAGCTTAGTCGATGTGGGGCGCGAGCAGTACTTC. V usage is TRBV7-2 and J usage is TRBJ2-7; the D gene is possibly TRBD1 (5 bases). Germline values: CDR1 SGHTA, CDR2 FQGNSA. V lost 1 base to trimming and J lost 6 bases, with 13 bases between them. The CDR3 contains 14 residues. The whole variable domain, filled in from reference TRBV7-2 and TRBJ2-7, reads GAGVSQSPSNKVTEKGKDVELRCDPISGHTALYWYRQSLGQGLEFLIYFQGNSAPDKSGLPSDRFSAERTGGSVSTLTIQRTQQEDSAVYLCASSLVDVGREQYFGPGTRLTVT.

The genes are TRBV7-3 and TRBJ1-4, with D uncertain. V was clipped by 5 bases and J by 8 bases, with 9 bases between them. Germline V CDR1 and CDR2: SGHTA, FQGTGA. This CDR3 region has 12 residues. CDR3: CASSQSGEKLFF. CDR3 DNA sequence: TGTGCCAGCAGCCAGTCGGGGGAAAAACTGTTTTTT.

This sequence joins TRBV25-1 and TRBJ1-2, with 8 nucleotides matching TRBD1. Trimming removed 6 bases from V and 3 bases from J; junction bases left unmatched: 0. CDR1 MGHDK and CDR2 SYGVNS come from the germline V gene. The length of the CDR3 is 12 residues. The CDR3 region is CASRTGDYGYTF. The CDR3 DNA reads TGTGCCAGCAGGACAGGGGACTATGGCTACACCTTC.

The chain has TRBV7-2 and TRBJ2-1; 8 bases match TRBD1. The germline gives CDR1 SGHTA, CDR2 FQGNSA. CDR3 length: 17 residues. J gave up 3 bases and V 5 bases, and 12 bases lay outside the gene matches. The CDR3 here is CASSPPPDRGYYNEQFF. The CDR3, as DNA: TGTGCCAGCAGCCCACCTCCCGACAGGGGATACTACAATGAGCAGTTCTTC.

This clonotype was detected ten times or more. The chain couples TRBV7-9 to TRBJ1-6; D perhaps matches TRBD1 (5 bases). The V gene lost 6 bases and the J gene lost 9 bases, with 15 bases spanning the gap. This CDR3 contains 14 residues. The germline CDR1 and CDR2 sequences are SEHNR and FQNEAQ (reference sequence). CDR3 in amino acids: CASRREGVGSPLHF. The CDR3 DNA is TGTGCCAGCAGAAGGGAAGGGGTCGGTTCACCCCTCCACTTT. Filled out from reference TRBV7-9 and TRBJ1-6, the complete variable domain reads DTGVSQNPRHKITKRGQNVTFRCDPISEHNRLYWYRQTLGQGPEFLTYFQNEAQLEKSRLLSDRFSAERPKGSFSTLEIQRTEQGDSAMYLCASRREGVGSPLHFGNGTRLTVT.

Only a few counts were recorded for this clonotype. The chain recombines TRBV23-1 with TRBJ1-4; 8 nucleotides align to TRBD1. TRBV23-1 is an ORF; its function is uncertain. J lost 10 bases, V lost 5 bases, and 15 bases had no gene match. The CDR3 contains 16 residues. The CDR3 region has the DNA TGCGCCAGCAGTTACAATACAGGGGGAGACTGGCCAAAACTGTTTTTT. Translating gives CASSYNTGGDWPKLFF.

Ten or more counts support this clonotype. The chain has TRBV7-9 and TRBJ2-1, with a tentative D call TRBD1 (6 bases). Germline lookup yields CDR1 SEHNR and CDR2 FQNEAQ (reference sequence). This CDR3 is built from 15 residues. Trimming left V 7 bases short and J 0 bases short, with 13 bases between. CDR3 sequence reads: CASTPTGLSYNEQFF. The CDR3 bases are TGTGCCAGCACCCCTACAGGGCTCTCCTACAATGAGCAGTTCTTC.

The rearrangement uses TRBV4-3 and TRBJ1-2; no clear D. The CDR3 sequence is 15 residues long. Trimming pared 3 bases from V and 2 bases from J, leaving 13 bases between. Germline V gene data show CDR1 as LGHNA and CDR2 as YSLEER. Here the CDR3 DNA reads TGCGCCAGCAGCCACTGGCCGGGGAAAAACTATGGCTACACCTTC. Protein: CASSHWPGKNYGYTF.

This clonotype was seen a handful of times. The rearrangement joins TRBV20-1 to TRBJ1-5; 7 bases map to TRBD1. Germline CDR1 DFQATT, CDR2 SNEGSKA (reference sequence). V lost 0 bases to trimming and J lost 5 bases; unmatched junction nucleotides: 10. CDR3 size: 16 residues. Here the CDR3 reads CSARDIMEGADQPQHF. The CDR3 DNA reads as TGCAGTGCTAGAGATATAATGGAGGGGGCGGATCAGCCCCAGCATTTT.

V gene TRBV29-1 combines with J gene TRBJ2-7; D may be TRBD2 (6 bases). Trimming removed 4 bases at V and 6 bases at J, with 16 bases between. This CDR3 contains 13 residues. Germline V gene lookup returns CDR1 SQVTM and CDR2 ANQGSEA. This CDR3 reads CSVGVDGGIEQYF. The CDR3 nucleotides read TGCAGCGTTGGGGTGGACGGGGGAATCGAGCAGTACTTC.

This clonotype was counted once. The CDR3 here is CASSSVPFDTQYF. CDR3 nucleotide sequence: TGTGCCAGCAGTAGCGTTCCATTCGATACGCAGTATTTT. The V and J genes are TRBV28 and TRBJ2-3; D is unclear. The germline V gene has CDR1 MDHEN and CDR2 SYDVKM. Trimming pared 5 bases from V and 6 bases from J, leaving 12 bases between. The CDR3 has 13 amino acids.

The chain recombines TRBV6-2 or TRBV6-3 with TRBJ1-1; perhaps TRBD1 as D (5 bases). Germline loops: CDR1 MNHEY, CDR2 SVGEGT. Trimming cost V 6 bases and J 3 bases, with 11 bases left between them. The CDR3 extends over 13 amino acids. In nucleotides, the CDR3 is TGTGCCAGCAGCCCAGGGAGATACACTGAAGCTTTCTTT. Translation gives CASSPGRYTEAFF.